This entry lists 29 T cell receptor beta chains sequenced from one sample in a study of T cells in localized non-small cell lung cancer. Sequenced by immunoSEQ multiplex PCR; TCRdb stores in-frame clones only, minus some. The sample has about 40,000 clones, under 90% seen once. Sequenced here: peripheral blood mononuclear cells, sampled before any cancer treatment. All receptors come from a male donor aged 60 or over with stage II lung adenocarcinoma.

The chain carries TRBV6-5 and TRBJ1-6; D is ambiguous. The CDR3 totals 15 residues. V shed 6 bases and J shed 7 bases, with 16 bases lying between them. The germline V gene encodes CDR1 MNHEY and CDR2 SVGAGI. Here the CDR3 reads CASRQPNRSNSPLHF. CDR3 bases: TGTGCCAGCAGGCAACCGAATCGATCGAATTCACCCCTCCACTTT.

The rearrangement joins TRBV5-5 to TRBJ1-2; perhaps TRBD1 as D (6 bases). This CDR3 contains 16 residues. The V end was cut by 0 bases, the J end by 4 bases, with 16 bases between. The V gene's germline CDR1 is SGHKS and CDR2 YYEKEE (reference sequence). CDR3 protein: CASSLAWDTRIYGYTF. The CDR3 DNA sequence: TGTGCCAGCAGCTTGGCCTGGGACACGAGGATCTATGGCTACACCTTC.

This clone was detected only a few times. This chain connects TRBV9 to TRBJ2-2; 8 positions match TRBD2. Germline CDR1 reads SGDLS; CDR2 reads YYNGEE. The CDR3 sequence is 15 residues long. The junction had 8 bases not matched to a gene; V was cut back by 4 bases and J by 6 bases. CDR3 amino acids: CASSPLSGIAGELFF. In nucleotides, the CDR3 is TGTGCCAGCAGCCCCCTTAGCGGGATTGCCGGGGAGCTGTTTTTT.

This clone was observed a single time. This CDR3 is CASSLGGIGGYTF. DNA of the CDR3: TGTGCCAGCAGCCTAGGAGGGATCGGTGGCTACACCTTC. The V and J genes are TRBV7-6 and TRBJ1-2; D is ambiguous. Deletions cut 5 bases from V and 7 bases from J, with 14 bases between. The CDR3 contains 13 residues. Germline loops: CDR1 SGHVS, CDR2 FNYEAQ.

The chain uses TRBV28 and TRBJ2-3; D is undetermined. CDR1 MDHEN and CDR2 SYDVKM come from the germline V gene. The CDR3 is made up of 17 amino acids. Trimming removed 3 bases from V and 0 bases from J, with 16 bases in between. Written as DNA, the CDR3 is TGTGCCAGCAGTTTCATGGAAGTAGCCCTGAGCACAGATACGCAGTATTTT. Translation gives CASSFMEVALSTDTQYF. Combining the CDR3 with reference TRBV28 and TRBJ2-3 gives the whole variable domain DVKVTQSSRYLVKRTGEKVFLECVQDMDHENMFWYRQDPGLGLRLIYFSYDVKMKEKGDIPEGYSVSREKKERFSLILESASTNQTSMYLCASSFMEVALSTDTQYFGPGTRLTVL.

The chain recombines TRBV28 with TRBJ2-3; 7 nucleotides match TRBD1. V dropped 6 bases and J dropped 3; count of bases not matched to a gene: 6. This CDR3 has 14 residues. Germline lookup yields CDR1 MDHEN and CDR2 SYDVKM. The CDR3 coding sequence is TGTGCCAGCAGCTGGGACAGACTGACAGATACGCAGTATTTT. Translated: CASSWDRLTDTQYF.

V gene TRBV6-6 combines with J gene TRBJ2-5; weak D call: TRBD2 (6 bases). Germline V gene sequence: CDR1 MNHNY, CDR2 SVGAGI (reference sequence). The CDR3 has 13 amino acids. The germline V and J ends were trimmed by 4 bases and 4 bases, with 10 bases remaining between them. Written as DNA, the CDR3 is TGTGCCAGCAGTTGGGTGGGAGGAGAGACCCAGTACTTC. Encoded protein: CASSWVGGETQYF.

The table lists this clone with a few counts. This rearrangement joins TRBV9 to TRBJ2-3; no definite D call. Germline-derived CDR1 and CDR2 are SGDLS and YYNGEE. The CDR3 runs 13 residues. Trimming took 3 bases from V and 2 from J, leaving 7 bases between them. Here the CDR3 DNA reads TGTGCCAGCAGCGCCCTCCACACAGATACGCAGTATTTT. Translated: CASSALHTDTQYF.

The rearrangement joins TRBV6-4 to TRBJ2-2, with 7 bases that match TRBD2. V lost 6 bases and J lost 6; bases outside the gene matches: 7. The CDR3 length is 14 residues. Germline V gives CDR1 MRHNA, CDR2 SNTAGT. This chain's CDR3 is CASSGLVGAGELFF. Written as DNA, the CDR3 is TGTGCCAGCAGCGGACTAGTTGGTGCCGGGGAGCTGTTTTTT.

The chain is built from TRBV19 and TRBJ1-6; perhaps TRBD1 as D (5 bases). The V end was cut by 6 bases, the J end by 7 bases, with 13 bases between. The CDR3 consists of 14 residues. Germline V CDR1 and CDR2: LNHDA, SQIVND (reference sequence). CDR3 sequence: CASRGPWRNSPLHF. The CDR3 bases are TGTGCCAGTAGGGGACCCTGGAGGAATTCACCCCTCCACTTT.

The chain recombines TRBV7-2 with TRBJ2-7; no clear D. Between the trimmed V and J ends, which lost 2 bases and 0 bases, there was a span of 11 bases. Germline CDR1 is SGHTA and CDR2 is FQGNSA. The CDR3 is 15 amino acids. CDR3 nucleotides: TGTGCCAGCAGCTTATCTCCGACACGCTCCTACGAGCAGTACTTC. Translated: CASSLSPTRSYEQYF.

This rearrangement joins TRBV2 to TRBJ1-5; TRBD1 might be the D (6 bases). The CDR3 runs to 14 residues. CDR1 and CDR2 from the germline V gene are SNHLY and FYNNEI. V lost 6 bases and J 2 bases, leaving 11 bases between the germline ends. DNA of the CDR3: TGTGCCAGCAGCGACTCAGGGGGCAATCAGCCCCAGCATTTT. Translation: CASSDSGGNQPQHF. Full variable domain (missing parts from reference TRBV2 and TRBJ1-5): EPEVTQTPSHQVTQMGQEVILRCVPISNHLYFYWYRQILGQKVEFLVSFYNNEISEKSEIFDDQFSVERPDGSNFTLKIRSTKLEDSAMYFCASSDSGGNQPQHFGDGTRLSIL.

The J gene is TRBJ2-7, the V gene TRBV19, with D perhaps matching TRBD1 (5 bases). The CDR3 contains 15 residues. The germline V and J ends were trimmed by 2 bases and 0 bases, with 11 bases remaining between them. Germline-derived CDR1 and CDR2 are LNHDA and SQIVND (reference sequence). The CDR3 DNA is TGTGCCAGTAGTATAAGGGCCAGGGTCTCCTACGAGCAGTACTTC. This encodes CASSIRARVSYEQYF.

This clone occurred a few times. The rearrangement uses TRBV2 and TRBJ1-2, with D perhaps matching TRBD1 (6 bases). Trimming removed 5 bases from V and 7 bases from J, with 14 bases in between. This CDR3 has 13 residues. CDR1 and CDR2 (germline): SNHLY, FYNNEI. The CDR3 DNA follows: TGTGCCAGCAGTAACAGGGATACGGGTGGCTACACCTTC. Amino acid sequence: CASSNRDTGGYTF.

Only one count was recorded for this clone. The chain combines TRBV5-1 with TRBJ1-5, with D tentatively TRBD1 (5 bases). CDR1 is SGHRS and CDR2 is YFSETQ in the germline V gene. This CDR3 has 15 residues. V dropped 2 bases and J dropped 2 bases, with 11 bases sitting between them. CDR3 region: CASSLRGEGNQPQHF. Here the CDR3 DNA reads TGCGCCAGCAGCTTAAGAGGGGAAGGCAATCAGCCCCAGCATTTT.

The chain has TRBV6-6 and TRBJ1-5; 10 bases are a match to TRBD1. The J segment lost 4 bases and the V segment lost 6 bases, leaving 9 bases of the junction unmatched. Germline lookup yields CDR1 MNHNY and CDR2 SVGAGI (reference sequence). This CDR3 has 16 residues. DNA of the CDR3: TGTGCCAGCAGACCGGGACAGGGGTCCTCGAATCAGCCCCAGCATTTT. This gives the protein CASRPGQGSSNQPQHF.

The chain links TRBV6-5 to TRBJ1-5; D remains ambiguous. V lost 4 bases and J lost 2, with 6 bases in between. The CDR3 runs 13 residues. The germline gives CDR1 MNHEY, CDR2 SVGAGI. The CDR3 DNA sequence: TGTGCCAGCAGTTTCAGAGGCAATCAGCCCCAGCATTTT. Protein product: CASSFRGNQPQHF.

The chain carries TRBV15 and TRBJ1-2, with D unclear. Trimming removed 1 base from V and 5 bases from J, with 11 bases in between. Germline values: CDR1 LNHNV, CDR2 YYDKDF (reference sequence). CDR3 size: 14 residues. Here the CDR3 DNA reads TGTGCCACCAGCAGAGTCCGTACGGGTTATGGCTACACCTTC. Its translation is CATSRVRTGYGYTF. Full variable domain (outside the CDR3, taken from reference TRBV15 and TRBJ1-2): DAMVIQNPRYQVTQFGKPVTLSCSQTLNHNVMYWYQQKSSQAPKLLFHYYDKDFNNEADTPDNFQSRRPNTSFCFLDIRSPGLGDTAMYLCATSRVRTGYGYTFGSGTRLTVV.

CDR3: CASSTQRNNEQFF. The CDR3, as DNA: TGTGCCAGTAGTACCCAGAGGAACAATGAGCAGTTCTTC. V and J are TRBV19 and TRBJ2-1; no reliable D call. From germline, CDR1 is LNHDA and CDR2 SQIVND (reference sequence). V shed 4 bases and J shed 5 bases, with 9 bases lying between them. This CDR3 has 13 residues.

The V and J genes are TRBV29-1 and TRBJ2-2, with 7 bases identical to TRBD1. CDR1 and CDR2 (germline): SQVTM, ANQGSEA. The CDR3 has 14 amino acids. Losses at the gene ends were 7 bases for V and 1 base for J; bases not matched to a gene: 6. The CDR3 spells CSGQQGRNTGELFF. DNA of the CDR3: TGCAGCGGGCAACAGGGGAGGAACACCGGGGAGCTGTTTTTT.

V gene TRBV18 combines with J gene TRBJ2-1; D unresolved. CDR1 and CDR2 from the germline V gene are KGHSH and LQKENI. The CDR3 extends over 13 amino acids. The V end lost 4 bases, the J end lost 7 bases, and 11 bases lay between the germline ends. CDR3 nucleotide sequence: TGTGCCAGCTCACTCCCACTTGGTAATGAGCAGTTCTTC. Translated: CASSLPLGNEQFF.

As DNA, the CDR3 is TGTGCCAGCAGACAGACAGGCAACACTGAAGCTTTCTTT. This translates into CASRQTGNTEAFF. The chain carries TRBV6-1 and TRBJ1-1, with D maybe TRBD1 (6 bases). Trimming shortened V by 6 bases and J by 2 bases, and 10 bases separated the two germline ends. The CDR3 covers 13 residues. Germline CDR1 reads MNHNS; CDR2 reads SASEGT.

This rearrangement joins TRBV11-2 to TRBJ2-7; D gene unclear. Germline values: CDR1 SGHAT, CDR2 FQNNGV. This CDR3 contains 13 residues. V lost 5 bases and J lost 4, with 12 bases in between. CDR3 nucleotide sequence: TGTGCCAGCAGCCTCGGCGCCCTATACGAGCAGTACTTC. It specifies CASSLGALYEQYF. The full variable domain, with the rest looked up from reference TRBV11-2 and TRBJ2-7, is EAGVAQSPRYKIIEKRQSVAFWCNPISGHATLYWYQQILGQGPKLLIQFQNNGVVDDSQLPKDRFSAERLKGVDSTLKIQPAKLEDSAVYLCASSLGALYEQYFGPGTRLTVT.

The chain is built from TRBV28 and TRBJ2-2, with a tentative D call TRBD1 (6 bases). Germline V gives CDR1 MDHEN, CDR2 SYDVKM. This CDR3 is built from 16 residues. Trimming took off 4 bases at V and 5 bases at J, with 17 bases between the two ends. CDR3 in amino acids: CASSSSGALPTGELFF. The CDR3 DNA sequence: TGTGCCAGCAGTTCCTCAGGGGCCCTTCCTACCGGGGAGCTGTTTTTT.

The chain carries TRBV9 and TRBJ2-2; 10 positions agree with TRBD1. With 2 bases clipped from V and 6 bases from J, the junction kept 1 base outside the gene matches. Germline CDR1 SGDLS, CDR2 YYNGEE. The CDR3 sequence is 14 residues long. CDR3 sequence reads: CASSVGTGAGELFF. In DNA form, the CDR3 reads TGTGCCAGCAGCGTGGGGACAGGGGCCGGGGAGCTGTTTTTT.

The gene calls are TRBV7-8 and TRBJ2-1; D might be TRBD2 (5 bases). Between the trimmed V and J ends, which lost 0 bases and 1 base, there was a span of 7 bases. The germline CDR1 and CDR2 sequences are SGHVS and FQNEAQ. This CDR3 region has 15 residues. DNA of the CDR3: TGTGCCAGCAGCTTAGCCGGGGTTTCCTACAATGAGCAGTTCTTC. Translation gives CASSLAGVSYNEQFF. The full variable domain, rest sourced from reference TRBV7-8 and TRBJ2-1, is GAGVSQSPRYKVAKRGQDVALRCDPISGHVSLFWYQQALGQGPEFLTYFQNEAQLDKSGLPSDRFFAERPEGSVSTLKIQRTQQEDSAVYLCASSLAGVSYNEQFFGPGTRLTVL.

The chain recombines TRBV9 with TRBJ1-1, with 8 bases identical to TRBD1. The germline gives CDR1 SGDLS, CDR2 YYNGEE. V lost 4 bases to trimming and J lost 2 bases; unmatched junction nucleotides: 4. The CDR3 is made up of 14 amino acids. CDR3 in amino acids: CASSPDRGNTEAFF. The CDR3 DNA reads TGTGCCAGCAGCCCCGACAGGGGAAACACTGAAGCTTTCTTT.

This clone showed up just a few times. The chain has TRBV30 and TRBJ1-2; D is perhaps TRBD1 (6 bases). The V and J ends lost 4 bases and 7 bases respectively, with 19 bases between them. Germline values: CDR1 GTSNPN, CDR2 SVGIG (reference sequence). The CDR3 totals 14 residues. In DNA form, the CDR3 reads TGTGCCTGGAACCAGGACAGCCCTGGAGGTGGCTACACCTTC. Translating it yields CAWNQDSPGGGYTF.

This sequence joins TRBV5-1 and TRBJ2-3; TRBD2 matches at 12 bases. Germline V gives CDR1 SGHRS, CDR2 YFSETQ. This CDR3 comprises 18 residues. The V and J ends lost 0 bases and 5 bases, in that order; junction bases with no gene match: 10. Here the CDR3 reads CASSLAASSGRARDTQYF. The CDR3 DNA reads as TGCGCCAGCAGCTTGGCCGCGTCTAGCGGGAGGGCCCGAGATACGCAGTATTTT.